A single sample is the source of the 20 T cell receptor beta chains below, sequenced in a study of OX40 agonist ivuxolimab in advanced cancers. Libraries were prepared by immunoSEQ multiplex PCR; TCRdb keeps only in-frame clonotypes and omits some of them. The sample shows 70,000 or so clones, 90% to 95% of them seen only once. Material: CD4+ or CD8+ T cells sorted from blood, obtained in a trial of the OX40 agonist ivuxolimab. Source of these receptors: an adult with an advanced solid tumor such as melanoma, head and neck, liver or kidney cancer.

Remarks on this clone: Other DNA sequences in the same sample also yield this CDR3. The gene calls are TRBV19 and TRBJ2-7; D unclear. Germline V gene sequence: CDR1 LNHDA, CDR2 SQIVND (reference sequence). The V and J ends lost 6 bases and 1 base respectively, with 10 bases between them. The CDR3 totals 13 residues. The CDR3 spells CASSPGPSYEQYF. In DNA form, the CDR3 reads TGTGCCAGTAGCCCCGGGCCTTCCTACGAGCAGTACTTC.

The CDR3 is CASRSGQSYEQYF. The CDR3 region has the DNA TGCGCCAGCAGATCCGGACAAAGCTACGAGCAGTACTTC. V usage is TRBV5-1 and J usage is TRBJ2-7, with D maybe TRBD1 (5 bases). Germline CDR1 and CDR2: SGHRS and YFSETQ. The V end lost 5 bases, the J end lost 3 bases, and 12 bases lay between the germline ends. The CDR3 consists of 13 residues.

This chain joins TRBV7-2 and TRBJ2-5; 7 bases map to TRBD2. Trimming at V came to 5 bases and at J to 4 bases, leaving 4 bases not matched to a gene. CDR1 is SGHTA, CDR2 FQGNSA, per germline. The CDR3 has 13 amino acids. CDR3 DNA: TGTGCCAGCAGCCTCGGGACTATAGAGACCCAGTACTTC. Translated, it gives CASSLGTIETQYF. Filled out from reference TRBV7-2 and TRBJ2-5, the complete variable domain reads GAGVSQSPSNKVTEKGKDVELRCDPISGHTALYWYRQSLGQGLEFLIYFQGNSAPDKSGLPSDRFSAERTGGSVSTLTIQRTQQEDSAVYLCASSLGTIETQYFGPGTRLLVL.

V and J are TRBV5-1 and TRBJ1-2, with D maybe TRBD1 (6 bases). V lost 0 bases to trimming and J lost 7 bases, with 10 bases between them. The germline gives CDR1 SGHRS, CDR2 YFSETQ. The CDR3 has 13 residues. CDR3 bases: TGCGCCAGCAGCTTGGCCGAGGGGGTTGGCTACACCTTC. Amino acids: CASSLAEGVGYTF.

The chain combines TRBV11-2 with TRBJ1-4; the D gene is possibly TRBD1 (6 bases). This CDR3 spans 17 amino acids. The germline CDR1 and CDR2 sequences are SGHAT and FQNNGV. V gave up 1 base and J gave up 0 bases, with 12 bases separating them. In DNA form, the CDR3 reads TGTGCCAGCAGCTTAGGCTACAGGGTTGCAACTAATGAAAAACTGTTTTTT. As protein: CASSLGYRVATNEKLFF.

This clone was recorded only once. The genes are TRBV4-1 and TRBJ2-1, with 7 bases lining up with TRBD1. Germline loops: CDR1 MGHRA, CDR2 YSYEKL. This CDR3 contains 16 residues. With 0 bases clipped from V and 9 bases from J, the junction kept 11 bases outside the gene matches. DNA of the CDR3: TGCGCCAGCAGCCAAGAATTCCAGGGGGAAGACGGTGAGCAGTTCTTC. Its protein product is CASSQEFQGEDGEQFF.

This chain links TRBV7-6 with TRBJ2-7; 9 nucleotides line up with TRBD1. V lost 4 bases, J lost 0 bases, and 7 bases stayed unmatched. CDR3 length: 16 residues. The V gene's germline CDR1 is SGHVS and CDR2 FNYEAQ. The CDR3 coding sequence is TGTGCCAGCAGCTCCTACCGGGACAGGGTCTCCTACGAGCAGTACTTC. This codes for CASSSYRDRVSYEQYF.

This chain connects TRBV18 to TRBJ1-4; tentative D call: TRBD1 (6 bases). Germline lookup yields CDR1 KGHSH and CDR2 LQKENI. Between the trimmed V and J ends, which lost 3 bases and 5 bases, there was a span of 16 bases. The CDR3 runs to 16 residues. Here the CDR3 DNA reads TGTGCCAGCTCACCCGCCCTGGACAGTCCGAATGAAAAACTGTTTTTT. Encoded protein: CASSPALDSPNEKLFF. Drawing the rest from reference TRBV18 and TRBJ1-4, the complete variable domain is NAGVMQNPRHLVRRRGQEARLRCSPMKGHSHVYWYRQLPEEGLKFMVYLQKENIIDESGMPKERFSAEFPKEGPSILRIQQVVRGDSAAYFCASSPALDSPNEKLFFGSGTQLSVL.

This clone appeared a single time. The chain recombines TRBV30 with TRBJ2-7; D could derive from TRBD1 or TRBD2 (6 bases each). The length of the CDR3 is 14 residues. V lost 3 bases to trimming and J lost 5 bases, with 17 bases between them. Per the germline V gene, CDR1 is GTSNPN and CDR2 is SVGIG (reference sequence). The CDR3 region is CAWSAGRGRNEQYF. The CDR3 DNA sequence: TGTGCCTGGAGCGCGGGCCGGGGGCGCAACGAGCAGTACTTC.

The V gene is TRBV6-5, the J gene TRBJ2-5; D perhaps matches TRBD2 (6 bases). This CDR3 is built from 12 residues. Germline-derived CDR1 and CDR2 are MNHEY and SVGAGI. V was shortened by 6 bases and J by 2 bases, with 7 bases between the two germline ends. The CDR3 loop is CASRGTQETQYF. The CDR3, as DNA: TGTGCCAGCAGGGGGACTCAAGAGACCCAGTACTTC.

The J gene is TRBJ2-1, the V gene TRBV4-3, with 12 bases matching TRBD2. Per the germline V gene, CDR1 is LGHNA and CDR2 is YSLEER. J gave up 6 bases and V 3 bases, and 6 bases lay outside the gene matches. CDR3 length: 16 residues. In DNA form, the CDR3 reads TGCGCCAGCAGCCACCTTCTAGCGGGGGGGCCCAATGAGCAGTTCTTC. Translating gives CASSHLLAGGPNEQFF.

The rearrangement links TRBV6-1 to TRBJ2-7, with D perhaps being TRBD1 or TRBD2 (5 bases each). Germline V gene lookup returns CDR1 MNHNS and CDR2 SASEGT. The CDR3 has 14 amino acids. Trimming cost V 6 bases and J 3 bases, with 15 bases left between them. The CDR3 loop reads CASRAWDENYEQYF. Written as DNA, the CDR3 is TGTGCCAGCAGGGCCTGGGACGAAAACTACGAGCAGTACTTC.

About this clone: The sample contains more than one DNA sequence encoding this CDR3. The chain combines TRBV9 with TRBJ2-3, with 7 nucleotides matching TRBD2. The CDR3 is 14 amino acids. Per germline, CDR1 SGDLS and CDR2 YYNGEE. V shed 0 bases and J 6 bases; nucleotides not matched to a gene: 4. CDR3: CASSVGLGGDTQYF. In DNA form, the CDR3 reads TGTGCCAGCAGCGTAGGTTTGGGAGGGGATACGCAGTATTTT.

V usage is TRBV4-3 and J usage is TRBJ2-1, with 8 bases lining up with TRBD2. Losses at the gene ends were 0 bases for V and 8 bases for J; bases not matched to a gene: 9. In germline, CDR1 is LGHNA, CDR2 YSLEER. The CDR3 is made up of 16 amino acids. The CDR3 DNA sequence: TGCGCCAGCAGCCAAGATCCCGGGGGGGTTAAGGATGAGCAGTTCTTC. Translating it yields CASSQDPGGVKDEQFF.

The chain combines TRBV5-4 with TRBJ1-1; D gene uncertain. The CDR3 consists of 13 residues. CDR1 and CDR2 (germline): SGHNT, YYREEE (reference sequence). V was clipped by 3 bases and J by 4 bases, with 10 bases between them. CDR3 region: CASSWGEGTEAFF. In DNA, the CDR3 is TGTGCCAGCAGCTGGGGAGAGGGCACTGAAGCTTTCTTT.

The J gene is TRBJ1-1, the V gene TRBV7-9; TRBD1 aligns across 10 bases. The V segment lost 4 bases and the J segment 4 bases; nucleotides outside the gene matches: 3. This CDR3 is 14 amino acids long. Germline values: CDR1 SEHNR, CDR2 FQNEAQ (reference sequence). CDR3 sequence: CASSSGQGVTEAFF. Here the CDR3 DNA reads TGTGCCAGCAGCTCCGGACAGGGGGTCACTGAAGCTTTCTTT.

The rearrangement uses TRBV2 and TRBJ1-2; weak D call: TRBD1 (5 bases). Trimming shortened V by 7 bases and J by 4 bases, and 16 bases separated the two germline ends. This CDR3 has 14 residues. Per germline, CDR1 SNHLY and CDR2 FYNNEI. CDR3 in amino acids: CASNPGQGGYGYTF. The CDR3 coding sequence is TGTGCCAGCAACCCGGGGCAGGGCGGCTATGGCTACACCTTC.

The rearrangement joins TRBV27 to TRBJ1-2; 11 bases are shared with TRBD1. The germline V gene encodes CDR1 MNHEY and CDR2 SMNVEV (reference sequence). Germline trimming cut 4 bases from V and 4 bases from J; bases unmatched to any gene: 5. This CDR3 is built from 15 residues. This CDR3 reads CASSWGQGVSYGYTF. DNA of the CDR3: TGTGCCAGCAGTTGGGGACAGGGGGTTTCCTATGGCTACACCTTC.

The gene calls are TRBV13 and TRBJ1-2, with 7 bases identical to TRBD1. The CDR3 has 15 amino acids. The V segment lost 3 bases and the J segment 4 bases; nucleotides outside the gene matches: 8. The germline gives CDR1 PRHDT, CDR2 FYEKMQ (reference sequence). This CDR3 is CASSFQSGGFYGYTF. The DNA of the CDR3 is TGTGCCAGCAGCTTCCAGTCAGGGGGGTTCTATGGCTACACCTTC.

Only one count was recorded for this clone. The V gene is TRBV7-6, the J gene TRBJ2-7; D may correspond to TRBD1 or TRBD2 (5 bases each). V was cut by 1 base and J by 6 bases, with 13 bases left in between. Per germline, CDR1 SGHVS and CDR2 FNYEAQ. The CDR3 length is 14 residues. Here the CDR3 DNA reads TGTGCCAGCAGCTTAGAATCGGGACGGTTCGAGCAGTACTTC. Translated, it gives CASSLESGRFEQYF.